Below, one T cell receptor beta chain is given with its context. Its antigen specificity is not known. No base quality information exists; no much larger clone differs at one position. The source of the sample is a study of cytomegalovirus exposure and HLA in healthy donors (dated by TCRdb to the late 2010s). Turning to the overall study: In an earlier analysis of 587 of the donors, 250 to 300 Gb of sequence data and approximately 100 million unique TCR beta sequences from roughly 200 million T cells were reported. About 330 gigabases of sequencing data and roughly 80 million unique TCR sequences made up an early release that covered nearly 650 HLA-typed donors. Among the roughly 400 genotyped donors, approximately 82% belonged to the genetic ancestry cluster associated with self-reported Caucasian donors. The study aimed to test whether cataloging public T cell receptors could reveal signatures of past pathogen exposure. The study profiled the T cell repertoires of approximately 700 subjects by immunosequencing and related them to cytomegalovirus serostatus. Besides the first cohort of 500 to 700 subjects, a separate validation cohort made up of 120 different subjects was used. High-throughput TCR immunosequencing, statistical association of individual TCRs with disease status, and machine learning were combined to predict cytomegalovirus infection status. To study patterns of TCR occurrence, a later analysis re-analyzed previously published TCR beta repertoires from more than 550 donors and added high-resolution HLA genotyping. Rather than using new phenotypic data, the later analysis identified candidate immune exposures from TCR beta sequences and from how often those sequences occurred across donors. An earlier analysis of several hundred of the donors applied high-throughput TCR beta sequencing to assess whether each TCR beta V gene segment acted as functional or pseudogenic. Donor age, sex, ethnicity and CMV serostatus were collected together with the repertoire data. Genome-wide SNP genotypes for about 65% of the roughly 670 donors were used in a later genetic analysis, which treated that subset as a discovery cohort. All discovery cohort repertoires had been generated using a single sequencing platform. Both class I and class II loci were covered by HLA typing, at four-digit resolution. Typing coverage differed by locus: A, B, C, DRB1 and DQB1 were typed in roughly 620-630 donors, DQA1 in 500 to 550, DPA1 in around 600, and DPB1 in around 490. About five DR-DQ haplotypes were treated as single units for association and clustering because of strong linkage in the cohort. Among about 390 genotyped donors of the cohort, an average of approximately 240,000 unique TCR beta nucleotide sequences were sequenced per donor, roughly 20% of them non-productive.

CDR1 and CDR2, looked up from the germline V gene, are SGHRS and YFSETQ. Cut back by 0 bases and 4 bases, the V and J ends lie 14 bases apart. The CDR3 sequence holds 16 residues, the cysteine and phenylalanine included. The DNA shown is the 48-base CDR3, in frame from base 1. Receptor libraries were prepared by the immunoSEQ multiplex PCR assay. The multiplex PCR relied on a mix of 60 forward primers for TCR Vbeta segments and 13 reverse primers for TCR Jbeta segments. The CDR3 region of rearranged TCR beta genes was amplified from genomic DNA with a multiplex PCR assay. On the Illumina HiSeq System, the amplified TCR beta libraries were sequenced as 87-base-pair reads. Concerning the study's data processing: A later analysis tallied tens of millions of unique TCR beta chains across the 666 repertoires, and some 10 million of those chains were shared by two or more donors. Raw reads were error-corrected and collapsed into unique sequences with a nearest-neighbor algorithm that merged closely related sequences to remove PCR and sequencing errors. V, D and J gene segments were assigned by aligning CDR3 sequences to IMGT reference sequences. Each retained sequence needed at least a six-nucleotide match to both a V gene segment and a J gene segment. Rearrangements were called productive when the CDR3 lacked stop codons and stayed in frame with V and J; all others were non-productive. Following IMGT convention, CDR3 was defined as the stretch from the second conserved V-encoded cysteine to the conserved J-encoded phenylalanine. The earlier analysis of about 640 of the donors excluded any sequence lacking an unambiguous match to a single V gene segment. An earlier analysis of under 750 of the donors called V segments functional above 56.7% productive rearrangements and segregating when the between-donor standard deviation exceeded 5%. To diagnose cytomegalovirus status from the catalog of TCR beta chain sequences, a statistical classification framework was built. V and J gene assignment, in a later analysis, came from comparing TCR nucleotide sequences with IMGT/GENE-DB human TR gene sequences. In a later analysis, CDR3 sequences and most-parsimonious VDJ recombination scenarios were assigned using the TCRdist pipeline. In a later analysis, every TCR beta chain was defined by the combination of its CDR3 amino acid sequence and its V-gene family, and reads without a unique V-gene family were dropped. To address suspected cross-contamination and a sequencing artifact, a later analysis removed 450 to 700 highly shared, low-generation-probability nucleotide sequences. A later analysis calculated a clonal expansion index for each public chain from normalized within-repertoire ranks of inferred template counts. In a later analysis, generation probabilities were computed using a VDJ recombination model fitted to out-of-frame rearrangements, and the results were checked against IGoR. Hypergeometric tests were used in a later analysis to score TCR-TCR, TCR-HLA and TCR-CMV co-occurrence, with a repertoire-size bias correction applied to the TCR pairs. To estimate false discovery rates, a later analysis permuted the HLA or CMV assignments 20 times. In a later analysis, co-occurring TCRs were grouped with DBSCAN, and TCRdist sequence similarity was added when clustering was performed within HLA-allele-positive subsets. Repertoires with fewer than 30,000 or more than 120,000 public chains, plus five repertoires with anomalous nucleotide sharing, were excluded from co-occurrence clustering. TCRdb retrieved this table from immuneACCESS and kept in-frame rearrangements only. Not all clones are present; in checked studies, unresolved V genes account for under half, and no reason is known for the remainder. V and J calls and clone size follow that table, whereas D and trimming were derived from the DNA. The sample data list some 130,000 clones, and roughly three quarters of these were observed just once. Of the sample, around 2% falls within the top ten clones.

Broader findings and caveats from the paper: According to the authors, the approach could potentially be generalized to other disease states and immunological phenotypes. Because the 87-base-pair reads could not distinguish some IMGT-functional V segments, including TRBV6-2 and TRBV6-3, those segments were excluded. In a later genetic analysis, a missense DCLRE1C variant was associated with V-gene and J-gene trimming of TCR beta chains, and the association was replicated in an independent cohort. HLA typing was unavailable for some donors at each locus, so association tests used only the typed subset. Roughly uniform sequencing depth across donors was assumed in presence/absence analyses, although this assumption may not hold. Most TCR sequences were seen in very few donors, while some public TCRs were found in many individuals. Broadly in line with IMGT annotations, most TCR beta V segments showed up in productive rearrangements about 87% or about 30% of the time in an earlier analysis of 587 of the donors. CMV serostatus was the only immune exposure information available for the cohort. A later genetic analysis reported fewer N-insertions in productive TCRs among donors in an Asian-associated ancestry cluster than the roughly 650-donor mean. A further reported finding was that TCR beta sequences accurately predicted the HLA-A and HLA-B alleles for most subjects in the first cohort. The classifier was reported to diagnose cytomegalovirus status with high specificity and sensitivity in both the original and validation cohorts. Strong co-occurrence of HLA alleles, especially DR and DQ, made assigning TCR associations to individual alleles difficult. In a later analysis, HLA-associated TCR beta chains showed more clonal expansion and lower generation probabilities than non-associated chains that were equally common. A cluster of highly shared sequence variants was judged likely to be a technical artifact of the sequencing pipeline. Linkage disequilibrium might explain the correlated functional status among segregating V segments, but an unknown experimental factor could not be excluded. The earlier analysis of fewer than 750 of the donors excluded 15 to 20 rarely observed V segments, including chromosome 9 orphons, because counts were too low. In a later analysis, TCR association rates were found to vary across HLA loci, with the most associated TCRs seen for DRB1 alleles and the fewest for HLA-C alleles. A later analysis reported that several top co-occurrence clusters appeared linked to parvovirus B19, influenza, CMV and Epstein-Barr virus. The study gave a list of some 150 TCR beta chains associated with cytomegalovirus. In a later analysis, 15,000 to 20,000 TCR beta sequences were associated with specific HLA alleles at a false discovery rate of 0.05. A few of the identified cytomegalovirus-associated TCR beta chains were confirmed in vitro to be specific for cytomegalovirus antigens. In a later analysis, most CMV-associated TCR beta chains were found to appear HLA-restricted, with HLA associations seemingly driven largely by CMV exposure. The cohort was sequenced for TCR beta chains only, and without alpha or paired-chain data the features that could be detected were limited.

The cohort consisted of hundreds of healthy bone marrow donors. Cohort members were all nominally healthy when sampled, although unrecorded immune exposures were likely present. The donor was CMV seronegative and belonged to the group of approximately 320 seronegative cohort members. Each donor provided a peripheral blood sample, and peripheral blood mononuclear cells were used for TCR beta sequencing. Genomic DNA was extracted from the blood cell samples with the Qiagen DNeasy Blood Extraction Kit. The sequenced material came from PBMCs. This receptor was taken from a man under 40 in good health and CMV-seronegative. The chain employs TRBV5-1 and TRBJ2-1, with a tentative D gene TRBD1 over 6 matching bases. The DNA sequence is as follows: TGCGCCAGCAGCTTGGGGGCGGCGAGGGGGTACAATGAGCAGTTCTTC. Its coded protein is CASSLGAARGYNEQFF.